This T cell receptor (beta chain) was sequenced during a study of cytomegalovirus exposure and HLA in healthy donors. Study findings and constraints: According to an earlier analysis, most TCR beta V segments yielded productive rearrangements about 87% or about 30% of the time. In vitro, three CMV-associated chains proved specific for CMV antigens.

Note on this clone: Its antigen remains unknown.

The study ran its PCR with 60 Vbeta and 13 Jbeta primers. Using immunoSEQ multiplex PCR, the repertoire was profiled, and TCRdb retains in-frame clones only, with some absent. The table lists around 150,000 clones, around 77% of them singletons, with more than 4.5% in the top ten. Germline-derived CDR1 and CDR2 are SNHLY and FYNNEI. V was trimmed by 4 bases and J by 4 bases, leaving 7 bases between them. This CDR3 contains 12 residues. The chain is built from TRBV2 and TRBJ2-5; D is ambiguous. The material sequenced was PBMCs. This clonotype was sampled from a woman between 45 and 65 years old in good health and CMV-seronegative. Here the CDR3 DNA reads TGTGCCAGCAGTGTAGAAGCAGAGACCCAGTACTTC. Translating it yields CASSVEAETQYF.